This T cell receptor (beta chain) was profiled in a study of vaccination and CD4 T cells after COVID-19. The treatment is: roughly 11-day PBMC culture with coronavirus spike peptide pools or control peptides (ViraFEST assay). The study's findings and limits: Early timepoints after natural infection were not analyzed in these convalescent patients.

Points on this clonotype: Its antigen remains unknown.

The study sequenced cultured CD4+ T cell DNA using the Oncomine TCR Beta short-read assay. MiXCR, applied by TCRdb to the PCR reads, yields one record per CDR3 protein. The data contain 15,000 or so distinct CDR3 sequences, roughly 29% of them seen just once; the ten biggest clones take up 22%. The sequence came from a human donor with COVID-19. Material: cultured CD4+ T cells from blood.

This CDR3 is CASSFQGGDTIYF. CDR3 DNA: TGTGCCAGCAGCTTCCAGGGGGGTGACACCATATATTTT. The chain recombines TRBV7-2 with TRBJ1-3, with 7 bases aligning to TRBD1. Germline lookup yields CDR1 SGHTA and CDR2 FQGNSA. The CDR3 covers 13 residues. J gave up 8 bases and V 3 bases, and 4 bases lay outside the gene matches.